These T cell receptor beta chains were read from a single sample in a study of blood T cell repertoires in COVID-19. Clones were read by immunoSEQ multiplex PCR, and TCRdb kept only the in-frame ones, dropping some. The sample shows some 120,000 clones, around three quarters of them seen only once. Material for sequencing was peripheral blood. These receptors were obtained from a middle-aged man with active or convalescent COVID-19. The CDR3 runs from the conserved cysteine through the conserved F or W. The order of the fields is J gene, clone size, D gene, V gene, CDR3 DNA, CDR3 protein. D genes are given only for firm matches. Clone size is stated in some rows and not others, as once, few, many or a class when expanded.

>TRBJ1-5|.|.|TRBV7-2
TGTGCCAGCAGCTTAACTAGGGGGGGAGGGCAGCCCCAGCATTTT
CASSLTRGGGQPQHF
>TRBJ1-1|.|TRBD1|TRBV7-9
TGTGCCAGCAGCCCCTCAGGGGGCGGATTATTCACTGAAGCTTTCTTT
CASSPSGGGLFTEAFF
>TRBJ2-3|large|.|TRBV9
TGTGCCAGCAGCCCGTGGGGGGGGGCCGAAGATACGCAGTATTTT
CASSPWGGAEDTQYF
>TRBJ1-1|.|.|TRBV6-5
TGTGCCAGCAATCCCCGAGTTGGCACTGAAGCTTTCTTT
CASNPRVGTEAFF
>TRBJ2-1|.|TRBD1|TRBV28
TGTGCCAGCAGGGAGAGGGACAGACCTTTGGTCTTC
CASRERDRPLVF
>TRBJ2-7|few|.|TRBV7-9
TGTGCCAGCAGCTTAAACCCTCATAGCGTGGAGCAGTACTTC
CASSLNPHSVEQYF
>TRBJ2-3|.|TRBD2|TRBV7-2
TGTGCCAGCAGCTCATCTAGCGGTAGCACAGATACGCAGTATTTT
CASSSSSGSTDTQYF
>TRBJ1-1|.|TRBD1|TRBV19
TGTGCCAGTAGTTTCCCCCGCTGGACAGGGCAGAACACTGAAGCTTTCTTT
CASSFPRWTGQNTEAFF
>TRBJ2-7|.|.|TRBV19
TGTGCCAGTAGTGGGGCCAGGCCTGCACAGTACTTC
CASSGARPAQYF
>TRBJ1-1|.|.|TRBV6-5
TGTGCCAGCAGTTACTCTGGGGCGCGAATAGGCACTGAAGCTTTCTTT
CASSYSGARIGTEAFF